The TCR beta chain under discussion was sequenced for a study of graft-versus-host responses after intestinal transplantation. Background on the study: Anti-thymocyte globulin served as induction for all recipients, who then took tacrolimus and steroids for three to four years.

The CDR3 is made up of 16 amino acids. Regarding the study as a whole: Some patients had graft-donor T cell macrochimerism. In their allografts, the ratios of graft-versus-host to host-versus-graft T cell clones were high.

Concerning this clone itself: What it binds is not known.

Clones were read by immunoSEQ multiplex PCR, and TCRdb kept only the in-frame ones, dropping some. The sample comprises about 110,000 clones, approximately 90% of which are singletons, and roughly 0.71% rests with the top ten. The rearrangement joins TRBV21-1 to TRBJ1-2; the listed D gene, TRBD1, was not tested against the DNA. TRBV21-1 is tagged as a pseudogene. The sequence derives from a human donor who was the organ donor for an intestinal transplant. This specimen was unstimulated CD4+ T cells sorted from spleen or lymph node cells, taken before transplant. The CDR3 loop is CASSTALGDSNYGYTF. The CDR3 nucleotides are TGTGCCAGCAGCACCGCCTTAGGGGACAGCAACTATGGCTACACCTTC.